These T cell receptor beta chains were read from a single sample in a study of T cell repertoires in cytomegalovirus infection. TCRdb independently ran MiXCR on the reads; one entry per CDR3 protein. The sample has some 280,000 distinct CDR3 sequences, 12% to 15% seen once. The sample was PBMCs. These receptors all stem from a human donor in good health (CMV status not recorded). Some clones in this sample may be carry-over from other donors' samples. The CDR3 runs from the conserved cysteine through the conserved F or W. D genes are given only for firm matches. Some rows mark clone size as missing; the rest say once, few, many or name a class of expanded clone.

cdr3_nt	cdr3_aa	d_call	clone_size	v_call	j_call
TGCGCCAGCAGCTCAACGGGACAGGGGATAGGAGAGACCCAGTACTTC	CASSSTGQGIGETQYF	TRBD1	.	TRBV5-1	TRBJ2-5
TGTGCCAGCAGCAAGGGACTAGCGGGACTGGAGACCCAGTACTTC	CASSKGLAGLETQYF	TRBD2	many	TRBV5-6	TRBJ2-5
TGTGCCAGTAGTACGTGGACAGGGCGGGATGAGCAGTTCTTC	CASSTWTGRDEQFF	TRBD1	few	TRBV19	TRBJ2-1
TGTGCCAGCAGCGGACTAGCGGGGACGTATGAGCAGTTCTTC	CASSGLAGTYEQFF	TRBD2	many	TRBV7-6	TRBJ2-1
TGCAGTGCTAGAGGAGGAAGGATGAACACTGAAGCTTTCTTT	CSARGGRMNTEAFF	.	.	TRBV20-1	TRBJ1-1
TGTGCCAGTACCCGAGGTGGCAGACGGGATGAAAAACTGTTTTTT	CASTRGGRRDEKLFF	.	.	TRBV19	TRBJ1-4
TGTGCCAGCAGCATCGGGACCGCACAGGAGACCCAGTACTTC	CASSIGTAQETQYF	.	.	TRBV9	TRBJ2-5
TGTGCCAGCAGCCGCCGAGGGTCCGGGTCAGCCTACACTGAAGCTTTCTTT	CASSRRGSGSAYTEAFF	.	many	TRBV7-2	TRBJ1-1
TGTGCCAGCAGTCGAACTGACAGGGCGGGAAATGAAAAACTGTTTTTT	CASSRTDRAGNEKLFF	TRBD1	.	TRBV6-6	TRBJ1-4
TGTGCCAGCAGCCGGGGACTAGCGGGTGACACAGATACGCAGTATTTT	CASSRGLAGDTDTQYF	TRBD2	many	TRBV7-8	TRBJ2-3
TGTGCCAGCAGTCACGGGACGGGTCGCGCTGAAGCTTTCTTT	CASSHGTGRAEAFF	.	many	TRBV28	TRBJ1-1
TGTGCCAGCAAGATAGCGGGGGGGTTAAAAGAGACCCAGTACTTC	CASKIAGGLKETQYF	TRBD2	many	TRBV7-2	TRBJ2-5
TGTGCCAGCAAACCGGACGAGACCTACGAGCAGTACTTC	CASKPDETYEQYF	.	few	TRBV2	TRBJ2-7
TGCGCCAGCAGCCAAGATGTCGACAGGGGGTCGTTTGGGGGCTACACCTTC	CASSQDVDRGSFGGYTF	TRBD1	many	TRBV4-1	TRBJ1-2
TGTGCCAGCAGCTTAGCGCGGACTAGCAGTCCGGAGACCCAGTACTTC	CASSLARTSSPETQYF	TRBD2	many	TRBV7-2	TRBJ2-5
TGTGCCAGTATACAGGGGGCATCTGGGGCCAACGTCCTGACTTTC	CASIQGASGANVLTF	TRBD1	many	TRBV6-2/TRBV6-3	TRBJ2-6
TGTGCCAGCAGTTCGACTAGCCCAGATACGCAGTATTTT	CASSSTSPDTQYF	TRBD2	few	TRBV5-4	TRBJ2-3
TGTGCCAGCAGGGTACTAGCGGGAGACCCCTACGAGCAGTACTTC	CASRVLAGDPYEQYF	TRBD2	.	TRBV27	TRBJ2-7